The source of this T cell receptor beta chain is a study of post-analysis software for immune sequencing data. Study background: Secondary progressive, relapsing-remitting and progressive-relapsing multiple sclerosis were among the included disease courses.

V shed 0 bases and J shed 11 bases, with 17 bases lying between them. Germline V gives CDR1 SGHKS, CDR2 YYEKEE (reference sequence). The CDR3 extends over 14 amino acids. Study results and caveats: Same-batch preparations were strongly co-clustered by F measure. TRBV segments more frequent in patients than in controls numbered about five and included TRBV5-6, TRBV5-1 and TRBV20-1. Controls showed significantly higher normalized Chao1 diversity than did multiple sclerosis patients.

Unique molecular identifiers were present in the TCR beta cDNA libraries. T cells numbering roughly 1 to 10 million yielded approximately 500,000 cDNA molecules. One entry per CDR3 protein, called by TCRdb with MiXCR from the PCR reads. Altogether about 460,000 distinct CDR3 sequences are present, under 55% being singletons, with the ten largest covering about an eighth. On this clonotype itself: Antigen unknown.

This clonotype was sampled from a girl between 10 and 17 years old with multiple sclerosis. V gene TRBV5-5 combines with J gene TRBJ2-5; D possibly corresponds to TRBD2 (6 bases). Sequencing was done on a sample of blood. The CDR3 coding sequence is TGTGCCAGCAGCTTGGTCCTGGCGGGGTATCAGCAGTACTTC. Protein product: CASSLVLAGYQQYF.